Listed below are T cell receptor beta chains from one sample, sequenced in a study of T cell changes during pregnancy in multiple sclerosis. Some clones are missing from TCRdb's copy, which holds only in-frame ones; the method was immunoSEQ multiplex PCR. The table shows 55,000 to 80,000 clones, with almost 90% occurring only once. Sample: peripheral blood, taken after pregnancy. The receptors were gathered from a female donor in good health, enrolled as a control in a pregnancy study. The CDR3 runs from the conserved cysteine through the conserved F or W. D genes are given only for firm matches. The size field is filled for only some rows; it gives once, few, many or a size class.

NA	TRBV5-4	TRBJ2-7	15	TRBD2	TGTGCCAGCAGCTCGAAGCGGGAGTACTCCTACGAGCAGTACTTC	CASSSKREYSYEQYF
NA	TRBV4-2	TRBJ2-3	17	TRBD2	TGTGCCAGCAGCCAAGATAGGGAACTAGCGGGAGCAGATACGCAGTATTTT	CASSQDRELAGADTQYF
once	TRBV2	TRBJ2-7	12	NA	TGTGCCAGCAGTGTAACGAGGTACGAGCAGTACTTC	CASSVTRYEQYF
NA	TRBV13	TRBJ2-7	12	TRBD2	TGTGCCAGCAGCGGGGGGGGGAGCGAGCAGTACTTC	CASSGGGSEQYF
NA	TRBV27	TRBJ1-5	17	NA	TGTGCCAGCAGTTTAATTGACCCCGGAGTCGGCAATCAGCCCCAGCATTTT	CASSLIDPGVGNQPQHF
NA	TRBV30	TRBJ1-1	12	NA	TGTGCCTGGAGGGCAGGGCACACTGAAGCCTTCTTT	CAWRAGHTEAFF
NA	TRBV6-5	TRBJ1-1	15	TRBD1	TGTGCCAGCAGTAAGGGACAGGGGGCTTTTGCTGAAGCTTTCTTT	CASSKGQGAFAEAFF
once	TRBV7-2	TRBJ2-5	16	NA	TGTGCCAGCAGCCCAAATAGGGCGGGGAACCAAGAGACCCAGTACTTC	CASSPNRAGNQETQYF
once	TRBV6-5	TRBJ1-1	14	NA	TGTGCCAGCAGTTATGGGCAGGGGAACACTGAAGCTTTCTTT	CASSYGQGNTEAFF
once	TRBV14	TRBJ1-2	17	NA	TGTGCCAGCAGCCAAGTCGTCGGTGCTTGGGGGGAGGATGGCTACACCTTC	CASSQVVGAWGEDGYTF
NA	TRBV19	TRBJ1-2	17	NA	TGTGCCAGTAGTATTGCGGGATCCACCGTCCCTATCTATGGCTACACCTTC	CASSIAGSTVPIYGYTF
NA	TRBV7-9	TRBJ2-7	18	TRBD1	TGTGCCAGCAGCCCATCTCTCGGGACCGGGACAGGGGCCTACGAGCAGTACTTC	CASSPSLGTGTGAYEQYF
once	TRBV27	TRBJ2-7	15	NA	TGTGCCAGCAGTTTAGGCACTACCCAATCCTACGAGCAGTACTTC	CASSLGTTQSYEQYF
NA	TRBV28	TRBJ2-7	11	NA	TGTGCCAGCCGGGACTCCTACGAGCAGTACTTC	CASRDSYEQYF
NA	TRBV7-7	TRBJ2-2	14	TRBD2	TGTGCCAGCAGGCGGACTAGCGTGAACGGGGAGCTGTTTTTT	CASRRTSVNGELFF
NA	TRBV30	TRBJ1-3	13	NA	TGTGCAGTGGAAGGTTCGGGTGGAAACACCATATATTTT	CAVEGSGGNTIYF
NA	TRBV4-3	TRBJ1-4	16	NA	TGCGCCAGCAGCCAGGAAAACACAGGGCGGGGGGAAAAACTGTTTTTT	CASSQENTGRGEKLFF
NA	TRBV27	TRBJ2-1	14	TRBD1	TGTGCCAGCACCCGGACAGGGGTGTTGGATGAGCAGTTCTTC	CASTRTGVLDEQFF
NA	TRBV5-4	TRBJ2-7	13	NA	TGTGCCAGCAGCTTGGACAGGAACGACGAGCAGTACTTC	CASSLDRNDEQYF
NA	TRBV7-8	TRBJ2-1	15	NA	TGTGCCAGCAGCCCTATTCGAGGCCCCTACAATGAGCAGTTCTTC	CASSPIRGPYNEQFF
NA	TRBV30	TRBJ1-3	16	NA	TGTGCCTGGAGTGTACAAGGGGGTACCTCTGGAAACACCATATATTTT	CAWSVQGGTSGNTIYF
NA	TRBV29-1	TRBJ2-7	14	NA	TGCAGCGCCGGAGGTGGCGGGCACTCCTACGAGCAGTACTTC	CSAGGGGHSYEQYF
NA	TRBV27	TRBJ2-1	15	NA	TGTGCCAGCAGCGCGGGGCCGGGGGCCTACAATGAGCAGTTCTTC	CASSAGPGAYNEQFF
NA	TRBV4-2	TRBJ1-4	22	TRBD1	TGTGCCAGCAGCCCAGCACCCAGGCTCTTGGGACAGGATGCCACATGGGGTGAAAAACTGTTTTTT	CASSPAPRLLGQDATWGEKLFF
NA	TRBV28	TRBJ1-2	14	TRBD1	TGTGCCAGCAGTCGATCGGGACAGTACTATGGCTACACCTTC	CASSRSGQYYGYTF
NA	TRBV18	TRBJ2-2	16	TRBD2	TGTGCCAGCTCGCCGCCTAGCGGGCCAAACACCGGGGAGCTGTTTTTT	CASSPPSGPNTGELFF
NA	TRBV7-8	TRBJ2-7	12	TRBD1	TGTGCCAGCAGCCAACCGGGACAGGTTTCTTACTTC	CASSQPGQVSYF
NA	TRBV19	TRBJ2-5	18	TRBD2	TGTGCCAGTAGTACTCCGACTAGCGGGAGGGCCCGGGGAGAGACCCAGTACTTC	CASSTPTSGRARGETQYF
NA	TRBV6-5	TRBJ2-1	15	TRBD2	TGTGCCAGCAGTTACGTAGTAGCGGGCTACAATGAGCAGTTCTTC	CASSYVVAGYNEQFF
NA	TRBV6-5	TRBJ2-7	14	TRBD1	TGTGCCAGCACCGCAGTGGGACAGGGCTACGAGCAGTACTTC	CASTAVGQGYEQYF
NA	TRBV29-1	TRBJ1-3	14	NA	TGCAGCGTTGCGGCGGGGAACTCTGGAAACACCATATATTTT	CSVAAGNSGNTIYF
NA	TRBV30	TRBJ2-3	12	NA	TGTGCCTGGAGTGTAAGACTAGATACGCAGTATTTT	CAWSVRLDTQYF
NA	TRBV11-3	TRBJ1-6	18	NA	TGTGCCAGCAGCTTAACCCCCGGAGGGAGCTCCTATAATTCACCCCTCCACTTT	CASSLTPGGSSYNSPLHF
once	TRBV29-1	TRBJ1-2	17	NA	TGCAGCGTTGCAGGCCCCATGAAAGGGGGTTCTGGCTATGGCTACACCTTC	CSVAGPMKGGSGYGYTF
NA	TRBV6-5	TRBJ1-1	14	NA	TGTGCCAGCAGTTACGACGGAGGGAACACTGAAGCTTTCTTT	CASSYDGGNTEAFF
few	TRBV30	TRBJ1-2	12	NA	TGTGCCTGGAGTGAGGGCAGGGCTGGCTACACCTTC	CAWSEGRAGYTF
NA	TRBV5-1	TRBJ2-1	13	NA	TGCGCCAGCGGGGCTAGCTCCTACAATGAGCAGTTCTTC	CASGASSYNEQFF
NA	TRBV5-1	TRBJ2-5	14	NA	TGCGCCAGCAGCTTGATTCAGCGTGGGGAGACCCAGTACTTC	CASSLIQRGETQYF
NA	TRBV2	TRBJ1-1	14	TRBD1	TGTGCCAGCAGCCCCGACAGGGGCTACACTGAAGCTTTCTTT	CASSPDRGYTEAFF
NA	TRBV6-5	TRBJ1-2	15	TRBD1	TGTGCCAGCAGTTACACCGGCAGGGGGTCTGGTGGCTACACCTTC	CASSYTGRGSGGYTF
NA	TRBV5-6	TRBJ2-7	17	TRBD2	TGTGCCAGCAGCCTGACTAGCGGGGGGCTAAGCTCCTACGAGCAGTACTTC	CASSLTSGGLSSYEQYF
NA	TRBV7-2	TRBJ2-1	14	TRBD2	TGTGCCAGCAGCTCCACAACAGTAGCGGGGGAGCAGTTCTTC	CASSSTTVAGEQFF
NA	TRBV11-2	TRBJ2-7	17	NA	TGTGCCAGCAGCTTCTCGGTAGGCGGCTTAAGCTCCTACGAGCAGTACTTC	CASSFSVGGLSSYEQYF
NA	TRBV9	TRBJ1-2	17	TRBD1	TGTGCCAGCAGCCCAATCCTGGGGGGGACAGGGGGTGATGGCTACACCTTC	CASSPILGGTGGDGYTF
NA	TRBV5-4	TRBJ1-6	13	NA	TGTGCCACTTCCGCGCAGGGAACCTCACCCCTCCACTTT	CATSAQGTSPLHF
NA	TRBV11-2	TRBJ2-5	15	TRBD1	TGTGCCAGCAGCCCAGGGACAGGGAGGCCAGAGACCCAGTACTTC	CASSPGTGRPETQYF
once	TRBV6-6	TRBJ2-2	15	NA	TGTGCCAGCAACCGTGGGACTGCGAACACCGGGGAGCTGTTTTTT	CASNRGTANTGELFF